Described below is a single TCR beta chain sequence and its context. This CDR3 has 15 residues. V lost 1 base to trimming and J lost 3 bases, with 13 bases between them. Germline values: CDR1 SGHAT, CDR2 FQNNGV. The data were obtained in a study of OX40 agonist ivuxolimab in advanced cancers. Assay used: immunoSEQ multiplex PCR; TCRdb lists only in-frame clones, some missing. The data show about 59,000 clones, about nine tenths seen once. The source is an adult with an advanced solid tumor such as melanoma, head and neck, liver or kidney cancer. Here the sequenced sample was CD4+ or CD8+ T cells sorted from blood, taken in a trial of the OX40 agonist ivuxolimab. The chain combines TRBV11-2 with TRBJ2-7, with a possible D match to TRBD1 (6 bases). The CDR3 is CASSLGPGDHYEQYF. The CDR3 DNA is TGTGCCAGCAGCTTAGGCCCAGGGGATCACTACGAGCAGTACTTC.